Following are 32 T cell receptor beta chains from one sample sequenced in a study of identical twins. TCRdb itself ran the 5' RACE reads through MiXCR, one entry per CDR3 protein. Of roughly 490,000 distinct CDR3 sequences in the sample, approximately 15% are singletons; the top ten hold about 0.97%. These sequences were also reported in another study, on yellow fever vaccine responses in identical twins.

Sequencing used CD4+ T cells sorted from blood. Every receptor here comes from a woman aged 18 to 35 in good health.

This clonotype was observed a handful of times. The chain uses TRBV7-2 and TRBJ1-1, with no clear D. This CDR3 has 14 residues. Trimming stripped 7 bases from V and 0 bases from J, with 12 bases between. Germline V gene data show CDR1 as SGHTA and CDR2 as FQGNSA. The CDR3, as DNA: TGTGCCAGCACCGCCTGGATAATGAACACTGAAGCTTTCTTT. Protein: CASTAWIMNTEAFF. Supplemented by reference TRBV7-2 and TRBJ1-1, the full variable domain reads GAGVSQSPSNKVTEKGKDVELRCDPISGHTALYWYRQSLGQGLEFLIYFQGNSAPDKSGLPSDRFSAERTGGSVSTLTIQRTQQEDSAVYLCASTAWIMNTEAFFGQGTRLTVV.

This chain joins TRBV5-1 and TRBJ1-2, with 8 bases aligning to TRBD1. The CDR3 length is 13 residues. V lost 1 base to trimming and J lost 8 bases; unmatched junction nucleotides: 4. In germline, CDR1 is SGHRS, CDR2 YFSETQ. The CDR3 loop is CASSLSQGDGYTF. Here the CDR3 DNA reads TGCGCCAGCAGCTTGTCACAGGGGGACGGCTACACCTTC.

This chain links TRBV20-1 with TRBJ2-7, with D possibly being TRBD1 (6 bases). Per the germline V gene, CDR1 is DFQATT and CDR2 is SNEGSKA (reference sequence). The CDR3 is made up of 15 amino acids. V lost 6 bases and J lost 4, with 22 bases in between. CDR3 nucleotide sequence: TGCAGTGCGTATACAGGGCAACGCATTGGGTACGAGCAGTACTTC. Protein: CSAYTGQRIGYEQYF.

The V and J genes are TRBV29-1 and TRBJ1-2; D unclear. The CDR3 is 13 residues long. Germline CDR1 SQVTM, CDR2 ANQGSEA. V lost 2 bases to trimming and J lost 6 bases, with 13 bases between them. CDR3 sequence (DNA): TGCAGCGTTGAATTATCTGGGATTGATGGCTACACCTTC. Encoded protein: CSVELSGIDGYTF.

This chain uses TRBV2 with TRBJ1-6; no clear D. This CDR3 has 15 residues. V lost 6 bases, J lost 0 bases, and 9 bases lay in between. CDR1 is SNHLY, CDR2 FYNNEI, per germline. In DNA, the CDR3 is TGTGCCAGCAGGGGAGCGAGCTCCTATAATTCACCCCTCCACTTT. Translation: CASRGASSYNSPLHF.

This clonotype was recorded a few times. This rearrangement joins TRBV15 to TRBJ2-1; D is uncertain. Germline V gene lookup returns CDR1 LNHNV and CDR2 YYDKDF (reference sequence). With 3 bases removed from V and 4 bases from J, the gap between germline ends came to 10 bases. The CDR3 totals 14 residues. The CDR3 DNA follows: TGTGCCACCAGCAGGAGAGAGAAGTACAATGAGCAGTTCTTC. Translated: CATSRREKYNEQFF. Variable domain in full (rest from reference TRBV15 and TRBJ2-1): DAMVIQNPRYQVTQFGKPVTLSCSQTLNHNVMYWYQQKSSQAPKLLFHYYDKDFNNEADTPDNFQSRRPNTSFCFLDIRSPGLGDTAMYLCATSRREKYNEQFFGPGTRLTVL.

The chain employs TRBV12-3 or TRBV12-4 and TRBJ2-3; D is perhaps TRBD2 (5 bases). The CDR3 length is 15 residues. V dropped 1 base and J dropped 3 bases, with 11 bases sitting between them. CDR3 region: CASSLEFGVTDTQYF. The CDR3 DNA is TGTGCCAGCAGTTTAGAATTCGGGGTTACAGATACGCAGTATTTT.

CDR3 sequence reads: CAWRLAGGTDTQYF. The CDR3 nucleotides read TGTGCCTGGAGGCTAGCGGGGGGCACAGATACGCAGTATTTT. The V and J genes are TRBV30 and TRBJ2-3; TRBD2 matches 10 bases. V lost 3 bases and J lost 1; bases outside the gene matches: 1. The germline gives CDR1 GTSNPN, CDR2 SVGIG (reference sequence). CDR3 length: 14 amino acids.

The V and J genes are TRBV28 and TRBJ1-2; D might be TRBD1 (5 bases). CDR1 and CDR2 from the germline V gene are MDHEN and SYDVKM. With 2 bases removed from V and 7 bases from J, the gap between germline ends came to 17 bases. The CDR3 is 15 amino acids. CDR3 sequence: CASSLRDRGSRGYTF. CDR3 nucleotides: TGTGCCAGCAGTTTACGGGACCGCGGAAGTCGTGGCTACACCTTC.

CDR3 sequence: CAICSLLRGTISQPQHF. CDR3 sequence (DNA): TGTGCCATCTGTTCCCTATTGCGCGGGACAATTAGTCAGCCCCAGCATTTT. The chain has TRBV12-3 or TRBV12-4 and TRBJ1-5; tentatively, D is TRBD1 (6 bases). V was pared by 10 bases and J by 6 bases, with 28 bases between. This CDR3 contains 17 residues.

This clonotype has more than one count but fewer than ten. The DNA of the CDR3 is TGTGCCAGCAGTTACTCGAGGGAAAACTACGAGCAGTACTTC. It codes for CASSYSRENYEQYF. The chain has TRBV6-5 and TRBJ2-7; possibly TRBD2 for D (5 bases). CDR1 is MNHEY and CDR2 is SVGAGI in the germline V gene. The CDR3 is made up of 14 amino acids. V dropped 0 bases and J dropped 3 bases, with 9 bases sitting between them.

This clonotype was observed at least ten times. The chain uses TRBV12-3 or TRBV12-4 and TRBJ2-7, with D unresolved. This CDR3 is built from 14 residues. With 3 bases removed from V and 0 bases from J, the gap between germline ends came to 9 bases. CDR3 bases: TGTGCCAGCAGTTTCCGGTTTAGCTCCTACGAGCAGTACTTC. Translated, it gives CASSFRFSSYEQYF.

The CDR3 spells CASSPSGTGTGELFF. The CDR3 DNA reads TGTGCCAGCTCACCGTCAGGAACGGGGACCGGGGAGCTGTTTTTT. This chain joins TRBV18 and TRBJ2-2, with D possibly matching TRBD2 (5 bases). Trimming stripped 3 bases from V and 5 bases from J, with 13 bases between. This CDR3 region has 15 residues. CDR1 and CDR2 from the germline V gene are KGHSH and LQKENI.

This chain uses TRBV12-3 or TRBV12-4 with TRBJ2-2, with D possibly matching TRBD1 (6 bases). The CDR3 runs 13 residues. V lost 6 bases, J lost 6 bases, and 11 bases lay in between. The CDR3: CASRPGVAGELFF. CDR3 DNA sequence: TGTGCCAGCAGGCCAGGGGTCGCCGGGGAGCTGTTTTTT.

This clonotype was seen a handful of times. The V gene is TRBV4-1, the J gene TRBJ2-7, with 14 bases identical to TRBD2. After removal of 5 bases from V and 2 bases from J, the junction contained 5 bases not matched to a gene. Germline loops: CDR1 MGHRA, CDR2 YSYEKL. The CDR3 is 16 amino acids. CDR3 DNA: TGCGCCAGCAGCAGACTAGCGGGAGGGCTTCCCTACGAGCAGTACTTC. Encoded protein: CASSRLAGGLPYEQYF.

The chain employs TRBV6-1 and TRBJ2-2; 9 positions match TRBD1. The CDR3 length is 16 residues. The germline V gene has CDR1 MNHNS and CDR2 SASEGT. After removal of 7 bases from V and 5 bases from J, the junction contained 11 bases not matched to a gene. The CDR3 nucleotides are TGTGCCAGCAATAAACTAACAGGGGGCGTGACCGGGGAGCTGTTTTTT. This gives the protein CASNKLTGGVTGELFF.

This clonotype showed up just a few times. The chain is built from TRBV7-3 and TRBJ2-1; 14 bases line up with TRBD2. Germline loops: CDR1 SGHTA, CDR2 FQGTGA. V shed 5 bases and J 10 bases; nucleotides not matched to a gene: 10. The CDR3 runs to 16 residues. The CDR3 coding sequence is TGTGCCAGCAGCCCGGGACTAGCGGGGGCTGGAGGGGAGCAGTTCTTC. Translated, it gives CASSPGLAGAGGEQFF.

This clonotype appeared a few times. The V and J genes are TRBV6-5 and TRBJ2-4; D ambiguous. Trimming shortened V by 0 bases and J by 1 base, and 10 bases separated the two germline ends. The CDR3 has 16 residues. Germline V CDR1 and CDR2: MNHEY, SVGAGI. The CDR3 region is CASSYSLSRAKNIQYF. CDR3 coding DNA: TGTGCCAGCAGTTACTCGTTGTCCAGGGCCAAAAACATTCAGTACTTC.

This clonotype has just a few counts. The J gene is TRBJ2-7, the V gene TRBV7-9; D might be TRBD1 (6 bases). The CDR3 covers 16 residues. Germline CDR1 and CDR2: SEHNR and FQNEAQ (reference sequence). Trimming pared 5 bases from V and 5 bases from J, leaving 22 bases between. The CDR3 sequence: CASSKNRDRGSHEQYF. The CDR3, as DNA: TGTGCCAGCAGCAAAAACAGGGACCGGGGCAGCCACGAGCAGTACTTC.

This clonotype was counted a few times. The chain uses TRBV12-3 or TRBV12-4 and TRBJ1-1, with D tentatively TRBD1 (6 bases). V gave up 6 bases and J gave up 3 bases, with 23 bases separating them. The length of the CDR3 is 17 residues. The CDR3 DNA reads as TGTGCCAGCAGGCTCACCTACAGGGTCGGGGAGGACACTGAAGCTTTCTTT. It codes for CASRLTYRVGEDTEAFF.

The chain is built from TRBV7-2 and TRBJ1-2; 7 nucleotides line up with TRBD1. This CDR3 is 14 amino acids long. Germline V gives CDR1 SGHTA, CDR2 FQGNSA. With 6 bases clipped from V and 7 bases from J, the junction kept 11 bases outside the gene matches. The CDR3 loop is CASSKTGDSRGYTF. DNA for the CDR3: TGTGCCAGCAGTAAAACTGGGGACAGTCGTGGCTACACCTTC.

The chain links TRBV5-1 to TRBJ2-3; 8 bases agree with TRBD1. The V and J ends lost 4 bases and 10 bases, in that order; junction bases with no gene match: 8. The CDR3 consists of 13 residues. From germline, CDR1 is SGHRS and CDR2 YFSETQ. The CDR3 reads CASSTDRGSAQYF. CDR3 sequence (DNA): TGCGCCAGCAGCACAGACAGGGGTAGTGCGCAGTATTTT.

This clonotype was found a few times. The chain employs TRBV9 and TRBJ2-5; no reliable D call. The germline CDR1 and CDR2 sequences are SGDLS and YYNGEE. The CDR3 has 15 residues. Trimming pared 0 bases from V and 1 base from J, leaving 10 bases between. The CDR3 DNA sequence: TGTGCCAGCAGCGTAGGCAGGAAACCCCAAGAGACCCAGTACTTC. It translates to CASSVGRKPQETQYF.

This clonotype came up a few times. The genes are TRBV5-6 and TRBJ2-3; D gene unclear. Germline CDR1 reads SGHDT; CDR2 reads YYEEEE. V shed 3 bases and J shed 6 bases, with 17 bases lying between them. The CDR3 is made up of 15 amino acids. Here the CDR3 reads CASSSLAGRADTQYF. CDR3 nucleotide sequence: TGTGCCAGCAGCTCCCTCGCCGGGCGCGCCGATACGCAGTATTTT. Drawing the rest from reference TRBV5-6 and TRBJ2-3, the complete variable domain is DAGVTQSPTHLIKTRGQQVTLRCSPKSGHDTVSWYQQALGQGPQFIFQYYEEEERQRGNFPDRFSGHQFPNYSSELNVNALLLGDSALYLCASSSLAGRADTQYFGPGTRLTVL.

The gene calls are TRBV12-3 or TRBV12-4 and TRBJ2-6; the D gene is possibly TRBD2 (6 bases). V was clipped by 0 bases and J by 10 bases, with 13 bases between them. This CDR3 is 15 amino acids long. The CDR3 DNA reads TGTGCCAGCAGTTTAGCGGGGACTCCACTTAACGTCCTGACTTTC. Translated: CASSLAGTPLNVLTF.

V usage is TRBV10-3 and J usage is TRBJ2-2; maybe TRBD2 (5 bases). CDR3 length: 16 amino acids. V lost 6 bases and J lost 0, with 14 bases in between. Germline CDR1 reads ENHRY; CDR2 reads SYGVKD. The chain's CDR3 is CAISGKRTANTGELFF. CDR3 DNA sequence: TGTGCCATCAGCGGAAAGCGGACGGCGAACACCGGGGAGCTGTTTTTT.

The genes are TRBV28 and TRBJ1-1; the D gene is possibly TRBD1 (6 bases). CDR1 and CDR2 from the germline V gene are MDHEN and SYDVKM. V lost 4 bases to trimming and J lost 4 bases, with 16 bases between them. This CDR3 is 15 amino acids long. CDR3 bases: TGTGCCAGCAGTTCAGGGGCCGAGGGCAGCACTGAAGCTTTCTTT. Amino acids: CASSSGAEGSTEAFF.

This clonotype was picked up many times. This chain uses TRBV5-1 with TRBJ2-2; TRBD1 aligns across 9 bases. J gave up 2 bases and V 3 bases, and 5 bases lay outside the gene matches. The CDR3 is 16 residues long. Germline V CDR1 and CDR2: SGHRS, YFSETQ. In DNA form, the CDR3 reads TGCGCCAGCAGCTACCGGGACAGGGACAACACCGGGGAGCTGTTTTTT. Translated: CASSYRDRDNTGELFF.

This sequence joins TRBV12-3 or TRBV12-4 and TRBJ2-7; 7 bases are shared with TRBD1. V lost 2 bases and J lost 0; bases outside the gene matches: 7. This CDR3 contains 16 residues. CDR3 in amino acids: CASSLLLGQSSYEQYF. CDR3 nucleotide sequence: TGTGCCAGCAGTTTACTCTTGGGACAGAGCTCCTACGAGCAGTACTTC.

The rearrangement uses TRBV27 and TRBJ2-7; D gene unclear. Per germline, CDR1 MNHEY and CDR2 SMNVEV (reference sequence). V was trimmed by 6 bases and J by 5 bases, leaving 14 bases between them. The CDR3 sequence is 13 residues long. The CDR3 is CASRGSGMNEQYF. Written as DNA, the CDR3 is TGTGCCAGCAGGGGGTCGGGCATGAACGAGCAGTACTTC.

The chain is built from TRBV6-2 or TRBV6-3 and TRBJ2-5, with 13 bases matching TRBD2. CDR3 length: 17 amino acids. After removal of 2 bases from V and 3 bases from J, the junction contained 6 bases not matched to a gene. Germline CDR1 MNHEY, CDR2 SVGEGT. CDR3 in DNA: TGTGCCAGCAGTTACCGCGGGACTAGCGGGGCAAAAGAGACCCAGTACTTC. Translating gives CASSYRGTSGAKETQYF.

A few counts support this clonotype. The chain uses TRBV5-1 and TRBJ2-7; tentative D call: TRBD2 (6 bases). With 0 bases removed from V and 4 bases from J, the gap between germline ends came to 20 bases. The V gene's germline CDR1 is SGHRS and CDR2 YFSETQ. The CDR3 totals 17 residues. Here the CDR3 reads CASSLEIGTKLAYEQYF. The CDR3 region has the DNA TGCGCCAGCAGCTTGGAGATCGGTACAAAACTAGCATACGAGCAGTACTTC.